A selection of T cell receptor beta chains follows, all from one sample in a study of cytomegalovirus exposure and HLA in healthy donors. Sequenced by immunoSEQ multiplex PCR; TCRdb stores in-frame clones only, minus some. The sample holds fewer than 350,000 clones, 88% seen once. Sequencing was carried out using PBMCs. These receptors originate from a young woman in good health and CMV-seronegative. The CDR3 runs from the conserved cysteine through the conserved F or W. The order of the fields is clone size, D gene, V gene, J gene, CDR3 DNA, CDR3 protein. The D gene is left open where the match is weak. Rows may omit the clone size; those that give it use once, few, many or a size class.

clone size: NA
D gene: NA
V gene: TRBV18
J gene: TRBJ2-5
CDR3 DNA: TGTGCCAGCTCACCACCGGAGATTTCGGGAGAGACCCAGTACTTC
CDR3 protein: CASSPPEISGETQYF

clone size: NA
D gene: TRBD1
V gene: TRBV6-1
J gene: TRBJ2-4
CDR3 DNA: TGTGCCAGCAGTGGAAAAAGACAGGGGAAGGCCATTCAGTACTTC
CDR3 protein: CASSGKRQGKAIQYF

clone size: NA
D gene: NA
V gene: TRBV14
J gene: TRBJ2-3
CDR3 DNA: TGTGCCAGCAGACGGCCCGGGAGCTTAAGCACAGATACGCAGTATTTT
CDR3 protein: CASRRPGSLSTDTQYF

clone size: NA
D gene: NA
V gene: TRBV28
J gene: TRBJ2-1
CDR3 DNA: TGTGCCAGCAGTTCCCCGCTAGCTTACAATGAGCAGTTCTTC
CDR3 protein: CASSSPLAYNEQFF

clone size: NA
D gene: TRBD2
V gene: TRBV7-6
J gene: TRBJ2-3
CDR3 DNA: TGTGCCAGCAGCTTCGGGACTAGCGGGGCAGATACGCAGTATTTT
CDR3 protein: CASSFGTSGADTQYF

clone size: NA
D gene: NA
V gene: TRBV7-9
J gene: TRBJ2-7
CDR3 DNA: TGTGCCAGCAGCTTTGACCTGGCGGTTGGCGAGCAGTACTTC
CDR3 protein: CASSFDLAVGEQYF

clone size: NA
D gene: NA
V gene: TRBV6-5
J gene: TRBJ2-2
CDR3 DNA: TGTGCCAGCAGCTACGTGGCCCGCGGGGACACCGGGGAGCTGTTTTTT
CDR3 protein: CASSYVARGDTGELFF

clone size: NA
D gene: NA
V gene: TRBV28
J gene: TRBJ2-7
CDR3 DNA: TGTGCCAGCAGTTTCCTTTCTGGGGCCTCCTACGAGCAGTACTTC
CDR3 protein: CASSFLSGASYEQYF

clone size: NA
D gene: TRBD1
V gene: TRBV18
J gene: TRBJ1-1
CDR3 DNA: TGTGCCAGCTCACTCAGCCCACAGGGGGCGAACACTGAAGCTTTCTTT
CDR3 protein: CASSLSPQGANTEAFF

clone size: once
D gene: NA
V gene: TRBV18
J gene: TRBJ1-4
CDR3 DNA: TGTGCCAGCTCACCACTTTCTGTCTTTAATGAAAAACTGTTTTTT
CDR3 protein: CASSPLSVFNEKLFF

clone size: NA
D gene: TRBD1
V gene: TRBV5-6
J gene: TRBJ2-7
CDR3 DNA: TGTGCCAGCAGCTTAGGGACAGTTACCTACGAGCAGTACTTC
CDR3 protein: CASSLGTVTYEQYF

clone size: NA
D gene: NA
V gene: TRBV11-2
J gene: TRBJ2-7
CDR3 DNA: TGTGCCAGCAGCTTGGAGTTGCAGTCCTACGAGCAGTACTTC
CDR3 protein: CASSLELQSYEQYF

clone size: NA
D gene: TRBD1
V gene: TRBV5-1
J gene: TRBJ2-7
CDR3 DNA: TGCGCCAGCAGCTTGGGACGGGACAGCTCCTACGAGCAGTACTTC
CDR3 protein: CASSLGRDSSYEQYF

clone size: NA
D gene: NA
V gene: TRBV5-4
J gene: TRBJ1-1
CDR3 DNA: TGTGCCAGCAGCCTAGATGATAACACTGAAGCTTTCTTT
CDR3 protein: CASSLDDNTEAFF

clone size: NA
D gene: TRBD1
V gene: TRBV14
J gene: TRBJ2-5
CDR3 DNA: TGTGCCAGCAGCCGGTCCGACAGGGGTTTAGAGACCCAGTACTTC
CDR3 protein: CASSRSDRGLETQYF

clone size: NA
D gene: NA
V gene: TRBV18
J gene: TRBJ2-7
CDR3 DNA: TGTGCCAGCTCAAAACAGGGCTACGAGCAGTACTTC
CDR3 protein: CASSKQGYEQYF

clone size: NA
D gene: NA
V gene: TRBV29-1
J gene: TRBJ2-5
CDR3 DNA: TGCAGCGTTGTTGAGGGGGGGCAAGAGACCCAGTACTTC
CDR3 protein: CSVVEGGQETQYF